Reported below is one T cell receptor (beta chain). The CDR3 has 15 residues. The germline V and J ends were trimmed by 6 bases and 3 bases, with 15 bases remaining between them. Germline assignment: CDR1 MNHNS and CDR2 SASEGT. The data derive from a study of shared T cell receptors in the human thymus. The repertoire was sequenced with immunoSEQ multiplex PCR; TCRdb's copy has only in-frame clones and lacks some. This sample carries hundreds of thousands of clones, 78% of them seen once, and the ten largest clones take about 0.012%. Separately, the same data were catalogued under a study of human thymus T cells. From that second work: Highly overlapping thymic repertoires among unrelated individuals were reported in related research.

The J gene is TRBJ2-1, the V gene TRBV6-1; D is perhaps TRBD1 (5 bases). This clonotype originated in a boy under two years old with a congenital heart defect. Sequencing was done on a sample of thymocytes. In DNA, the CDR3 is TGTGCCAGCAGCCACCGGGTCCAGGGCTACAATGAGCAGTTCTTC. This sequence encodes CASSHRVQGYNEQFF.